The 5 T cell receptor beta chains listed next were all sequenced from one sample in a study of blood T cell repertoires in COVID-19. Only in-frame clones appear in the TCRdb table, and some are missing; sequencing was by immunoSEQ multiplex PCR. The data show 150,000 to 200,000 clones, 80% to 90% seen once. What was sequenced was peripheral blood. Receptor source: a man aged 60 to 75 with acute or convalescent COVID-19.

This clone has just one count. The chain joins TRBV5-1 to TRBJ2-2; TRBD1 is a possible D gene (5 bases). CDR1 and CDR2 from the germline V gene are SGHRS and YFSETQ. V lost 5 bases and J lost 0, with 11 bases in between. The CDR3 has 15 residues. The CDR3 region has the DNA TGCGCCAGCAGTTTTGGACACACGAACACCGGGGAGCTGTTTTTT. It yields the protein CASSFGHTNTGELFF.

The J gene is TRBJ1-2, the V gene TRBV6-4; possible D gene TRBD1, 6 bases. The CDR3 is made up of 14 amino acids. Germline V gene sequence: CDR1 MRHNA, CDR2 SNTAGT. Deletions cut 5 bases from V and 0 bases from J, with 10 bases between. DNA of the CDR3: TGTGCCAGCAGTCAGGACAGTACTAACTATGGCTACACCTTC. Translated: CASSQDSTNYGYTF.

This chain connects TRBV28 to TRBJ1-2, with D unresolved. Germline values: CDR1 MDHEN, CDR2 SYDVKM. This CDR3 spans 13 amino acids. Trimming stripped 7 bases from V and 5 bases from J, with 14 bases between. CDR3: CASMIREPYGYTF. In nucleotides, the CDR3 is TGTGCCAGCATGATCCGGGAGCCTTATGGCTACACCTTC.

The chain recombines TRBV4-2 with TRBJ1-5, with D uncertain. The ends were cut back, 0 bases at V and 0 bases at J, with 6 bases in the middle. Per the germline V gene, CDR1 is LGHNA and CDR2 is YNFKEQ. CDR3 length: 15 amino acids. The CDR3 loop reads CASSQEWASNQPQHF. In nucleotides, the CDR3 is TGTGCCAGCAGCCAAGAATGGGCTAGCAATCAGCCCCAGCATTTT.

The rearrangement uses TRBV11-3 and TRBJ2-2, with TRBD1 matching 7 bases. This CDR3 is 14 amino acids long. The germline gives CDR1 SGHNT, CDR2 YENEEA. The ends lost 4 bases at V and 6 bases at J; junction bases unmatched: 5. For the CDR3, the DNA is TGTGCCAGCAGCTCTGGGACAGTAGCCGGGGAGCTGTTTTTT. Protein sequence: CASSSGTVAGELFF.